One and the same sample provided the 29 T cell receptor beta chains below, sequenced in a study of control samples from healthy donors and cancer patients. Profiling relied on immunoSEQ multiplex PCR, and the TCRdb table lists in-frame clones only, not all of them. Among about 170,000 clones, just under 95% were seen once, and the ten largest hold about 4%. The sequenced material came from blood. These receptors originate from a woman aged 55-70 years in good health.

The CDR3, as DNA: TGTGCCAGCAGCCAAGTTTGGGATGGGGAGTATCAGCCCCAGCATTTT. It specifies CASSQVWDGEYQPQHF. V usage is TRBV4-2 and J usage is TRBJ1-5; unclear D gene. The CDR3 runs to 16 residues. Germline V CDR1 and CDR2: LGHNA, YNFKEQ. Trimming took off 1 base at V and 5 bases at J, with 15 bases between the two ends.

V gene TRBV4-3 combines with J gene TRBJ1-6, with 7 bases lining up with TRBD1. The V gene's germline CDR1 is LGHNA and CDR2 YSLEER. Trimming cost V 3 bases and J 5 bases; bases outside gene matches: 7. The CDR3 has 16 amino acids. DNA for the CDR3: TGCGCCAGCAGCCACCTCGCTACAGGGGATAATTCACCCCTCCACTTT. The encoded protein is CASSHLATGDNSPLHF.

CDR3 sequence: CASSEAGLGGYTF. The CDR3 bases are TGTGCCAGCAGTGAGGCAGGGTTAGGCGGCTACACCTTC. The chain links TRBV2 to TRBJ1-2, with a weak D call TRBD1 (5 bases). Germline V gene data show CDR1 as SNHLY and CDR2 as FYNNEI. The CDR3 loop spans 13 amino acids. The germline V and J ends were trimmed by 3 bases and 8 bases, with 13 bases remaining between them. Looking up the rest from reference TRBV2 and TRBJ1-2 gives the full variable domain: EPEVTQTPSHQVTQMGQEVILRCVPISNHLYFYWYRQILGQKVEFLVSFYNNEISEKSEIFDDQFSVERPDGSNFTLKIRSTKLEDSAMYFCASSEAGLGGYTFGSGTRLTVV.

V is TRBV19 and J is TRBJ2-5; possibly TRBD1 or TRBD2 for D (5 bases each). The germline V gene has CDR1 LNHDA and CDR2 SQIVND (reference sequence). CDR3 length: 16 residues. Trimming removed 3 bases at V and 1 base at J, with 15 bases between. This CDR3 is CASSIGAGGTQETQYF. Written as DNA, the CDR3 is TGTGCCAGTAGTATTGGGGCTGGGGGAACCCAAGAGACCCAGTACTTC. Full variable domain (rest looked up from reference TRBV19 and TRBJ2-5): DGGITQSPKYLFRKEGQNVTLSCEQNLNHDAMYWYRQDPGQGLRLIYYSQIVNDFQKGDIAEGYSVSREKKESFPLTVTSAQKNPTAFYLCASSIGAGGTQETQYFGPGTRLLVL.

In this sample, this clone turned up once. The chain recombines TRBV2 with TRBJ1-3; 9 bases map to TRBD1. Trimming removed 1 base from V and 4 bases from J; junction bases left unmatched: 5. This CDR3 spans 16 amino acids. CDR1 is SNHLY and CDR2 is FYNNEI in the germline V gene. This chain's CDR3 is CASSEEGTGNGNTIYF. As DNA, the CDR3 is TGTGCCAGCAGTGAAGAGGGGACAGGGAACGGAAACACCATATATTTT.

This rearrangement joins TRBV7-9 to TRBJ1-2, with D perhaps matching TRBD1 (5 bases). V was cut by 1 base and J by 0 bases, with 9 bases left in between. From germline, CDR1 is SEHNR and CDR2 FQNEAQ (reference sequence). The CDR3 is made up of 15 amino acids. CDR3 in amino acids: CASSLEGLANYGYTF. Here the CDR3 DNA reads TGTGCCAGCAGCTTAGAGGGGTTAGCTAACTATGGCTACACCTTC.

This chain joins TRBV18 and TRBJ1-6; D call uncertain. CDR1 KGHSH and CDR2 LQKENI come from the germline V gene. The CDR3 is 14 residues long. With 1 base removed from V and 7 bases from J, the gap between germline ends came to 8 bases. CDR3 region: CASSPRDNNSPLHF. CDR3 in DNA: TGTGCCAGCTCACCACGGGATAACAATTCACCCCTCCACTTT.

The gene calls are TRBV18 and TRBJ1-1; D unclear. Trimming shortened V by 2 bases and J by 1 base, and 5 bases separated the two germline ends. CDR1 and CDR2 from the germline V gene are KGHSH and LQKENI. The CDR3 has 13 residues. CDR3 sequence reads: CASSPWGNTEAFF. DNA of the CDR3: TGTGCCAGCTCACCATGGGGGAACACTGAAGCTTTCTTT.

J is TRBJ1-5 and V is TRBV18; D remains unclear. The CDR3 has 14 amino acids. Germline CDR1 reads KGHSH; CDR2 reads LQKENI. The V end lost 2 bases, the J end lost 4 bases, and 9 bases lay between the germline ends. This chain's CDR3 is CASSPLAENQPQHF. CDR3 in DNA: TGTGCCAGCTCACCATTGGCAGAAAATCAGCCCCAGCATTTT.

The chain has TRBV25-1 and TRBJ2-6, with D possibly called TRBD1 or TRBD2 (5 bases each). Germline V CDR1 and CDR2: MGHDK, SYGVNS. Trimming cost V 5 bases and J 0 bases, with 11 bases left between them. This CDR3 is 16 amino acids long. Here the CDR3 DNA reads TGTGCCAGCAGTCCGGGGACGATCTCTGGGGCCAACGTCCTGACTTTC. It codes for CASSPGTISGANVLTF.

This clone was observed once. The rearrangement uses TRBV4-1 and TRBJ2-6; tentatively, D is TRBD2 (7 bases). Germline V gene sequence: CDR1 MGHRA, CDR2 YSYEKL. Trimming stripped 5 bases from V and 0 bases from J, with 11 bases between. The CDR3 is 16 residues long. CDR3 residues: CASSSRGGSGANVLTF. CDR3 nucleotides: TGCGCCAGCAGCTCAAGGGGGGGCTCTGGGGCCAACGTCCTGACTTTC.

This chain joins TRBV7-8 and TRBJ1-5; a weak D match, TRBD1 (6 bases). Trimming removed 1 base at V and 8 bases at J, with 15 bases between. Germline CDR1 SGHVS, CDR2 FQNEAQ. The CDR3 contains 15 residues. The CDR3 is CASSLGFGRDKPQHF. CDR3 bases: TGTGCCAGCAGCTTAGGATTTGGTAGGGACAAGCCCCAGCATTTT.

This chain connects TRBV7-2 to TRBJ1-4, with D possibly being TRBD1 (5 bases). Trimming left V 2 bases short and J 0 bases short, with 10 bases between. There are 16 residues in the CDR3. Germline-derived CDR1 and CDR2 are SGHTA and FQGNSA. The CDR3 loop is CASSLQGTTTNEKLFF. Here the CDR3 DNA reads TGTGCCAGCAGCTTACAGGGAACTACAACTAATGAAAAACTGTTTTTT.

V gene TRBV10-3 combines with J gene TRBJ1-6; 9 nucleotides agree with TRBD1. Per the germline V gene, CDR1 is ENHRY and CDR2 is SYGVKD. The CDR3 spans 17 residues. J lost 9 bases, V lost 2 bases, and 11 bases had no gene match. The CDR3 sequence is CAISERMEGQGGSPLHF. Here the CDR3 DNA reads TGTGCCATCAGTGAGCGGATGGAGGGACAGGGTGGTTCACCCCTCCACTTT.

V is TRBV18 and J is TRBJ1-2; D gene uncertain. Deletions cut 6 bases from V and 3 bases from J, with 11 bases between. CDR3 length: 13 amino acids. Germline V gene data show CDR1 as KGHSH and CDR2 as LQKENI. The CDR3 protein is CASSLNRDYGYTF. The DNA for the CDR3 is TGTGCCAGCTCCCTTAACAGAGACTATGGCTACACCTTC.

With respect to this clone: The junction differs from germline at one of its ends, possibly a read error. The J gene is TRBJ1-4, the V gene TRBV4-2; perhaps TRBD1 as D (5 bases). The CDR3 has 15 residues. Germline lookup yields CDR1 LGHNA and CDR2 YNFKEQ. The CDR3 nucleotides read TGTGCCAGCAGCCTTCCGACAGTGTCTAATGAAGAACTGTTTTTT. It encodes CASSLPTVSNEELFF.

The chain combines TRBV19 with TRBJ1-2; 7 nucleotides line up with TRBD1. V lost 5 bases and J lost 2; bases outside the gene matches: 8. This CDR3 is 15 amino acids long. Germline V lookup: CDR1 LNHDA, CDR2 SQIVND (reference sequence). CDR3 sequence: CASSSGQAPNYGYTF. In nucleotides, the CDR3 is TGTGCCAGTAGTTCCGGACAGGCACCGAACTATGGCTACACCTTC.

The CDR3 nucleotides are TGCGCCAGCAGTTCGGACTGGGGGTATAGCGAGCAGTACTTC. Amino acids: CASSSDWGYSEQYF. The V and J genes are TRBV4-1 and TRBJ2-7; the D gene could be TRBD1 or TRBD2 (5 bases each). Germline loops: CDR1 MGHRA, CDR2 YSYEKL. V lost 6 bases and J 6 bases, leaving 18 bases between the germline ends. The CDR3 covers 14 residues.

The V call is TRBV27, the J call TRBJ1-4; the match to TRBD1 covers 7 bases. The CDR3 contains 19 residues. The V gene end was trimmed by 4 bases and the J gene end by 8 bases; junction bases not matched to a gene: 22. CDR1 is MNHEY, CDR2 SMNVEV, per germline (reference sequence). The CDR3 is CASSSRGRSRDRSLEKLFF. CDR3 nucleotides: TGTGCCAGCAGTTCGAGGGGGCGCTCGCGGGACAGAAGTTTAGAAAAACTGTTTTTT.

This chain connects TRBV9 to TRBJ2-1; the match to TRBD2 covers 12 bases. The length of the CDR3 is 15 residues. Per the germline V gene, CDR1 is SGDLS and CDR2 is YYNGEE. V shed 4 bases, J shed 9 bases, and the junction held 8 bases outside the gene matches. The CDR3 DNA reads TGTGCCAGCAGCCCGGGGACTAGCGGGTTTGGTGAGCAGTTCTTC. Translated: CASSPGTSGFGEQFF.

V gene TRBV18 combines with J gene TRBJ1-5; weak D call: TRBD1 (5 bases). Between the trimmed V and J ends, which lost 6 bases and 10 bases, there was a span of 19 bases. Germline V gene lookup returns CDR1 KGHSH and CDR2 LQKENI. This CDR3 spans 14 amino acids. The DNA for the CDR3 is TGTGCCAGCTCCAATATCCGGTTGGGGGAACCCCAGCATTTT. It is translated as CASSNIRLGEPQHF. Variable domain in full (rest from reference TRBV18 and TRBJ1-5): NAGVMQNPRHLVRRRGQEARLRCSPMKGHSHVYWYRQLPEEGLKFMVYLQKENIIDESGMPKERFSAEFPKEGPSILRIQQVVRGDSAAYFCASSNIRLGEPQHFGDGTRLSIL.

The chain is built from TRBV7-8 and TRBJ2-3; D uncertain. Germline V gene lookup returns CDR1 SGHVS and CDR2 FQNEAQ. The CDR3 length is 15 residues. V was trimmed by 8 bases and J by 1 base, leaving 16 bases between them. The CDR3 protein is CASQPPGARTDTQYF. For the CDR3, the DNA is TGTGCCAGCCAACCACCAGGCGCCCGCACAGATACGCAGTATTTT.

This chain links TRBV7-6 with TRBJ2-3; possible D gene TRBD1, 5 bases. V lost 5 bases, J lost 2 bases, and 14 bases lay in between. Per the germline V gene, CDR1 is SGHVS and CDR2 is FNYEAQ. This CDR3 has 15 amino acids. The CDR3 DNA reads as TGTGCCAGCAGCGCGCGACAGCGACACACAGATACGCAGTATTTT. Encoded protein: CASSARQRHTDTQYF.

The chain uses TRBV9 and TRBJ2-2; 12 bases are a match to TRBD2. The CDR3 runs to 17 residues. Germline CDR1 SGDLS, CDR2 YYNGEE. J was trimmed by 4 bases and V by 0 bases; bases with no gene match: 4. For the CDR3, the DNA is TGTGCCAGCAGCGTAGATCTAGCGGGGGGGACCACCGGGGAGCTGTTTTTT. Its protein product is CASSVDLAGGTTGELFF.

V is TRBV11-2 and J is TRBJ1-5; D is unclear. CDR3 size: 14 residues. V lost 2 bases and J lost 5, with 10 bases in between. Germline CDR1 is SGHAT and CDR2 is FQNNGV. CDR3 protein: CASSLRSGDQPQHF. The CDR3 DNA is TGTGCCAGCAGCTTAAGATCCGGGGATCAGCCCCAGCATTTT.

This clone was seen only once. The chain carries TRBV7-2 and TRBJ1-6; D is unclear. Trimming cost V 1 base and J 7 bases, with 8 bases left between them. The CDR3 is 14 residues long. Germline assignment: CDR1 SGHTA and CDR2 FQGNSA. The DNA for the CDR3 is TGTGCCAGCAGCTTAGAGTCGGACAATTCACCCCTCCACTTT. Residues: CASSLESDNSPLHF.

The rearrangement joins TRBV7-9 to TRBJ1-2, with D perhaps TRBD1 (6 bases). The CDR3 extends over 12 amino acids. Trimming stripped 6 bases from V and 5 bases from J, with 10 bases between. The germline V gene has CDR1 SEHNR and CDR2 FQNEAQ (reference sequence). The CDR3 nucleotides read TGTGCCAGCAGTAAAGGGGGATATGGCTACACCTTC. Residues: CASSKGGYGYTF.

The chain carries TRBV12-3 or TRBV12-4 and TRBJ1-2; D possibly corresponds to TRBD1 (5 bases). This CDR3 is built from 13 residues. Trimming left V 6 bases short and J 2 bases short, with 10 bases between. DNA for the CDR3: TGTGCCAGCAGGTCGGGACGGAACTATGGCTACACCTTC. It codes for CASRSGRNYGYTF.

The chain joins TRBV12-3 or TRBV12-4 to TRBJ1-4, with TRBD1 matching 7 bases. This CDR3 has 13 residues. Losses at the gene ends were 3 bases for V and 8 bases for J; bases not matched to a gene: 3. The CDR3 DNA is TGTGCCAGCAGTTTTGACAGGGAGGAAAAACTGTTTTTT. This gives the protein CASSFDREEKLFF.